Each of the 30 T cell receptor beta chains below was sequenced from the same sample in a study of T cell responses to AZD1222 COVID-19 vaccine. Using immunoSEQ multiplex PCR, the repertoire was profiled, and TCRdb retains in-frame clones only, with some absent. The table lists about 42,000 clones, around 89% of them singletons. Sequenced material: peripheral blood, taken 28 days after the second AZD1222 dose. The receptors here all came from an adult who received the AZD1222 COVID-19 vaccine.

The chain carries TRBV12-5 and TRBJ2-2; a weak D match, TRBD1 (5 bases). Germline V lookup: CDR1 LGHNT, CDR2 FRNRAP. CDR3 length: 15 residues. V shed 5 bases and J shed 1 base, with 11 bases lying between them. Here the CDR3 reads CASGPYGQNTGELFF. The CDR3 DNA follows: TGTGCTAGTGGTCCCTACGGACAGAACACCGGGGAGCTGTTTTTT.

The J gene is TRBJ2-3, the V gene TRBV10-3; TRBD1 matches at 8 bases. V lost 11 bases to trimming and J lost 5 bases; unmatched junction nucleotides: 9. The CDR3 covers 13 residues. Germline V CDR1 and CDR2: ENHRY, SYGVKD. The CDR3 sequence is CASQTGAEDTQYF. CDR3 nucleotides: TGTGCCTCACAGACAGGGGCAGAAGATACGCAGTATTTT.

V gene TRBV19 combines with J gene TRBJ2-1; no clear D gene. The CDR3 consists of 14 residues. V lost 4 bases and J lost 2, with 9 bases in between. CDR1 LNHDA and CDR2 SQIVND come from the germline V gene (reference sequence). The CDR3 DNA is TGTGCCAGTAGTAGGGGTTGGCCCTACAATGAGCAGTTCTTC. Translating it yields CASSRGWPYNEQFF.

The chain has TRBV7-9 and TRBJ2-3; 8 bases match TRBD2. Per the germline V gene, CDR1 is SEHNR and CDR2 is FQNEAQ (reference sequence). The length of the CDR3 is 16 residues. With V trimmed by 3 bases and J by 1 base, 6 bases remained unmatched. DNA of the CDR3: TGTGCCAGCAGCTTGGGAGCGGGGGCCCGCACAGATACGCAGTATTTT. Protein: CASSLGAGARTDTQYF.

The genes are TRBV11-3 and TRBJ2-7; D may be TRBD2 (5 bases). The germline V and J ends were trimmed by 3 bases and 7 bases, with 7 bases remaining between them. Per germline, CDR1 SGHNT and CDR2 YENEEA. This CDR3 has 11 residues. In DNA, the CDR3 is TGTGCCAGCAGCTTGGGAGAAGAGCAGTACTTC. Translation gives CASSLGEEQYF.

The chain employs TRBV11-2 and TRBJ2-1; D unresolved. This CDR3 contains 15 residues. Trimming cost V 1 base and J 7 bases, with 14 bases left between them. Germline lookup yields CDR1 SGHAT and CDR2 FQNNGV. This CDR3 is CASSLALGFLNEQFF. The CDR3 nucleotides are TGTGCCAGCAGCTTAGCTTTGGGCTTCCTGAATGAGCAGTTCTTC. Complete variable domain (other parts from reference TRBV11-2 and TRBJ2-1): EAGVAQSPRYKIIEKRQSVAFWCNPISGHATLYWYQQILGQGPKLLIQFQNNGVVDDSQLPKDRFSAERLKGVDSTLKIQPAKLEDSAVYLCASSLALGFLNEQFFGPGTRLTVL.

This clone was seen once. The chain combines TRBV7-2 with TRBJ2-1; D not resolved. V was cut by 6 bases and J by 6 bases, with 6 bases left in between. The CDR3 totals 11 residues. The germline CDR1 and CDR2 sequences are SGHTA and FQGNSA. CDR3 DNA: TGTGCCAGCAGTTTGGTCAATGAGCAGTTCTTC. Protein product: CASSLVNEQFF.

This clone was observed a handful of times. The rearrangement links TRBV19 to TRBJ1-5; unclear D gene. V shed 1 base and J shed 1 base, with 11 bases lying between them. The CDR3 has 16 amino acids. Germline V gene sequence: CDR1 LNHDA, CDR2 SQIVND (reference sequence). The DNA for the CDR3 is TGTGCCAGTAGTATAGGGGGATTCGGCAGCAATCAGCCCCAGCATTTT. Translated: CASSIGGFGSNQPQHF.

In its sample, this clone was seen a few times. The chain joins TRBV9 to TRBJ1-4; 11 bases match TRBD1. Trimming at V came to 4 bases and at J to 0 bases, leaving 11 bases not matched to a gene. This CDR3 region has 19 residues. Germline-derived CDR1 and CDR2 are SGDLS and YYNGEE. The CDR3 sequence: CASSPPDRGRGTTNEKLFF. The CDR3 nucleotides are TGTGCCAGCAGCCCCCCGGACAGGGGGCGCGGGACAACTAATGAAAAACTGTTTTTT.

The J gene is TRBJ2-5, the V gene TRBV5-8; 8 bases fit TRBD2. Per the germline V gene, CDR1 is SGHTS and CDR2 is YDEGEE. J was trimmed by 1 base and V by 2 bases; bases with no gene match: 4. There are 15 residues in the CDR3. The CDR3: CASSFGGTSQETQYF. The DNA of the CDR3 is TGTGCCAGCAGCTTCGGAGGGACTAGCCAAGAGACCCAGTACTTC.

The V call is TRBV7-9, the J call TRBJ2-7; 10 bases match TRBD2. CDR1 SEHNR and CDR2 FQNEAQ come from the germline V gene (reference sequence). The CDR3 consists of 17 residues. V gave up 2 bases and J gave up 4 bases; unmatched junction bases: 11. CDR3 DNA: TGTGCCAGCAGCTTAACGCCCCCTAGCGGGAGAGAGTACGAGCAGTACTTC. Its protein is CASSLTPPSGREYEQYF.

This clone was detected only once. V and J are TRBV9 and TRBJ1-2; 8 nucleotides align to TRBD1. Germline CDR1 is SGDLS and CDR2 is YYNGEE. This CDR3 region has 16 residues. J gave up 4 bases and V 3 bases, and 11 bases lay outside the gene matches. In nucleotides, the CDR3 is TGTGCCAGCAGCGACAACAACAGGGGGTCTGGCTATGGCTACACCTTC. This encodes CASSDNNRGSGYGYTF.

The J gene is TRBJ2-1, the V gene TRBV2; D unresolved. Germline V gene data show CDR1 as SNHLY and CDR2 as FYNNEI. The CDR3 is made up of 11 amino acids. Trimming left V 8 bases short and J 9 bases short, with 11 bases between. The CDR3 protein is CASQNAGEQFF. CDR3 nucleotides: TGTGCCAGCCAAAACGCCGGTGAGCAGTTCTTC.

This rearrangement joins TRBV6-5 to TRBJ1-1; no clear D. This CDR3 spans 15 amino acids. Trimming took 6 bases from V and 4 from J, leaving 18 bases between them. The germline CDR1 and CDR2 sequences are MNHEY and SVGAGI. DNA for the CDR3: TGTGCCAGCAGCGCATCTCACGGGGTGAGCACTGAAGCTTTCTTT. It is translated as CASSASHGVSTEAFF.

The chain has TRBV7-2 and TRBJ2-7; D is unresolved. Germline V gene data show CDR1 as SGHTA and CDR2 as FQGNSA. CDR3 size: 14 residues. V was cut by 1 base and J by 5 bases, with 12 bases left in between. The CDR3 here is CASSLEYSSDEQYF. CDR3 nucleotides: TGTGCCAGCAGCTTAGAGTACAGTTCGGACGAGCAGTACTTC.

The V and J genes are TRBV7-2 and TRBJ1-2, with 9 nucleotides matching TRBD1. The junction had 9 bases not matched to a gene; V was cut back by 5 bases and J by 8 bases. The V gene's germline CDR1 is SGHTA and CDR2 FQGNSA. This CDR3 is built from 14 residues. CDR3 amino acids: CASSGRTGDRGYTF. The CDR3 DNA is TGTGCCAGCAGCGGGCGGACAGGGGATCGCGGCTACACCTTC.

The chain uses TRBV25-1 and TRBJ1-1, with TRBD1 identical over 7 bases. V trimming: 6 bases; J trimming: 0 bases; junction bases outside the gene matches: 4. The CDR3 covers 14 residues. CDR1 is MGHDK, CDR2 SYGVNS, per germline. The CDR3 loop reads CASSRGGLNTEAFF. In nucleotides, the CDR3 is TGTGCCAGCAGCCGAGGGGGCTTGAACACTGAAGCTTTCTTT.

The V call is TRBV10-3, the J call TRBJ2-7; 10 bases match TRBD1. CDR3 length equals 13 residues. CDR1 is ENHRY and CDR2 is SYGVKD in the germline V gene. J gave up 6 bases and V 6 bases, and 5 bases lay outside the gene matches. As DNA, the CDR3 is TGTGCCATCAGCCCGGGACAGGGGAGCGAGCAGTACTTC. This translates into CAISPGQGSEQYF.

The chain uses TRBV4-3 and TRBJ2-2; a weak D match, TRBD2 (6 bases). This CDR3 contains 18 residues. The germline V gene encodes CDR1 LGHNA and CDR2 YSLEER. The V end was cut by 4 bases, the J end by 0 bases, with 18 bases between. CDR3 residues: CASSPGALWGANTGELFF. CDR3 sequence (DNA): TGCGCCAGCAGCCCCGGGGCCTTATGGGGGGCGAACACCGGGGAGCTGTTTTTT.

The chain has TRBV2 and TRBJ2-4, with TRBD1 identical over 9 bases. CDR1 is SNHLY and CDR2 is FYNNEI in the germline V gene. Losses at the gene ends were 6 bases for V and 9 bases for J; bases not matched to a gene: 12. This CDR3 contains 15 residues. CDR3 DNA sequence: TGTGCCAGCAGGGCCGGGACAGGGTTTTTCTTCATTCAGTACTTC. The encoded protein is CASRAGTGFFFIQYF.

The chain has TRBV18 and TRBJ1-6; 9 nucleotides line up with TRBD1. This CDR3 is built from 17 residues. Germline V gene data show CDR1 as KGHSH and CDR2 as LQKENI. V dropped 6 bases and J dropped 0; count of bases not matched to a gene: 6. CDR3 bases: TGTGCCAGCTCCCAGGGGACAGGGAGCTCCTATAATTCACCCCTCCACTTT. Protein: CASSQGTGSSYNSPLHF. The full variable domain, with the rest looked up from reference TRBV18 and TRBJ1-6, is NAGVMQNPRHLVRRRGQEARLRCSPMKGHSHVYWYRQLPEEGLKFMVYLQKENIIDESGMPKERFSAEFPKEGPSILRIQQVVRGDSAAYFCASSQGTGSSYNSPLHFGNGTRLTVT.

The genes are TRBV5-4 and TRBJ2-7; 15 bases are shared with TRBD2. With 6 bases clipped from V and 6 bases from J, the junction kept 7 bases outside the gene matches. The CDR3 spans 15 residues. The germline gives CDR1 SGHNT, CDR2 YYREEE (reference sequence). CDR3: CASTPGTSGRTEQYF. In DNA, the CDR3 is TGTGCCAGCACACCGGGGACTAGCGGGAGGACCGAGCAGTACTTC.

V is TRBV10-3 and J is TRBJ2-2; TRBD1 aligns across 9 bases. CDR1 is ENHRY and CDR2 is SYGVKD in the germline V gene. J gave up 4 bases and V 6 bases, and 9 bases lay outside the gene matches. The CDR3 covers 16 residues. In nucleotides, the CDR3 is TGTGCCATCAGGGGCCCTGGACAGGGGACCACCGGGGAGCTGTTTTTT. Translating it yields CAIRGPGQGTTGELFF.

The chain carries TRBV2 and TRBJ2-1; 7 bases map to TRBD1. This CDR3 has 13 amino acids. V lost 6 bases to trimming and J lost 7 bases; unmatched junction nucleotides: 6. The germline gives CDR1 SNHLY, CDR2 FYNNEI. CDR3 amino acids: CASRGQARNEQFF. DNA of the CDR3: TGTGCCAGCAGAGGACAGGCCAGGAATGAGCAGTTCTTC.

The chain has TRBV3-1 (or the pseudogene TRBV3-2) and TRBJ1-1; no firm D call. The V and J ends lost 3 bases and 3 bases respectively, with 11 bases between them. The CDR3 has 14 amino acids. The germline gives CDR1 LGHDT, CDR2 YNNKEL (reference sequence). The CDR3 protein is CASSQPTAYTEAFF. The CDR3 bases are TGTGCCAGCAGCCAGCCCACAGCCTACACTGAAGCTTTCTTT.

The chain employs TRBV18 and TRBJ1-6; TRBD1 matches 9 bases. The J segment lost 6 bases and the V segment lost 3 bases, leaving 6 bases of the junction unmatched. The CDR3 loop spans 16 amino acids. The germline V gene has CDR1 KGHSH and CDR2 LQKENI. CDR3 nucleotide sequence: TGTGCCAGCTCACCTAGTTCGGACAGGGGTAATTCACCCCTCCACTTT. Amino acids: CASSPSSDRGNSPLHF. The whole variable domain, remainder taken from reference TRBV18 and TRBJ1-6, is NAGVMQNPRHLVRRRGQEARLRCSPMKGHSHVYWYRQLPEEGLKFMVYLQKENIIDESGMPKERFSAEFPKEGPSILRIQQVVRGDSAAYFCASSPSSDRGNSPLHFGNGTRLTVT.

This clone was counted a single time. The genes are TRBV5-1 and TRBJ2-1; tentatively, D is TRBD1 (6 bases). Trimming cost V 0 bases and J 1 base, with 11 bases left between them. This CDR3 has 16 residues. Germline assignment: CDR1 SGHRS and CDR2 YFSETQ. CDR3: CASSLDRVGSYNEQFF. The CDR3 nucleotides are TGCGCCAGCAGCTTGGACAGGGTGGGGTCCTACAATGAGCAGTTCTTC.

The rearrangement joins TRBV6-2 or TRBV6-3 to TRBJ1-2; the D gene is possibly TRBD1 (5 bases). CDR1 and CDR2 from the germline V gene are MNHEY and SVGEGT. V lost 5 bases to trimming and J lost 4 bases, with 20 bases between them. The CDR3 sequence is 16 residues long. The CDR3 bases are TGTGCCAGCAGTCAAATCGGGGCAAAGTCGGGCTATGGCTACACCTTC. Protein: CASSQIGAKSGYGYTF.

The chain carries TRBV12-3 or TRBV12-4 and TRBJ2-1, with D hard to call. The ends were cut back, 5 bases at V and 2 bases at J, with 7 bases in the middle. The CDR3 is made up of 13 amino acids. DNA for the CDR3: TGTGCCAGCAGTACCACTACCTACAATGAGCAGTTCTTC. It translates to CASSTTTYNEQFF.

The CDR3 DNA follows: TGTGCCAGCAGCTCAGGGAAGAACACTGAAGCTTTCTTT. This translates into CASSSGKNTEAFF. This chain links TRBV7-9 with TRBJ1-1; D possibly corresponds to TRBD1 (5 bases). Germline values: CDR1 SEHNR, CDR2 FQNEAQ (reference sequence). V was clipped by 4 bases and J by 1 base, with 7 bases between them. This CDR3 has 13 amino acids. The entire variable domain, with the rest obtained from reference TRBV7-9 and TRBJ1-1, is as follows: DTGVSQNPRHKITKRGQNVTFRCDPISEHNRLYWYRQTLGQGPEFLTYFQNEAQLEKSRLLSDRFSAERPKGSFSTLEIQRTEQGDSAMYLCASSSGKNTEAFFGQGTRLTVV.